A single sample is the source of the 25 T cell receptor beta chains below, sequenced in a study of blood T cells in healthy people across ages. Alongside a J-beta primer mix, a sample-barcoded 5' primer served in a second PCR lasting about 7 to 12 cycles. Using its own MiXCR run on the 5' RACE reads, TCRdb lists one record per CDR3 protein. The repertoire holds roughly 1,000,000 distinct CDR3 sequences, with 20% to 25% as singletons. These data also formed part of another study, on T cells of mothers and their children.

Sequenced material: blood. The source of these receptors is a girl aged 2-9 years in good health.

This clonotype was seen a handful of times. The rearrangement uses TRBV29-1 and TRBJ2-3; D is unclear. CDR3 length: 14 amino acids. Germline V gene lookup returns CDR1 SQVTM and CDR2 ANQGSEA. The V and J ends lost 5 bases and 2 bases respectively, with 14 bases between them. CDR3 in amino acids: CSVWLRYSTDTQYF. CDR3 sequence (DNA): TGCAGCGTTTGGTTACGATATTCCACAGATACGCAGTATTTT.

This clonotype was observed a handful of times. The CDR3 DNA is TGCAGCGTTGAGACTAGCGGGAGGGCGAATGAGCAGTTCTTC. Translated, it gives CSVETSGRANEQFF. V usage is TRBV29-1 and J usage is TRBJ2-5, with 14 bases identical to TRBD2. The closer fit of TRBJ2-1 to the DNA end suggests the J call may be wrong. Germline-derived CDR1 and CDR2 are SQVTM and ANQGSEA. The CDR3 extends over 14 amino acids.

This clonotype was counted between two and nine times. The chain carries TRBV5-1 and TRBJ2-1; 14 bases are a match to TRBD2. From germline, CDR1 is SGHRS and CDR2 YFSETQ. V was clipped by 6 bases and J by 5 bases; unmatched bases: 10. CDR3 length: 17 amino acids. CDR3 sequence (DNA): TGCGCCAGCAACAGGATAGGACTAGCGGGAGGAAACAATGAGCAGTTCTTC. It specifies CASNRIGLAGGNNEQFF.

The chain combines TRBV20-1 with TRBJ2-7; 11 bases fit TRBD2. Germline assignment: CDR1 DFQATT and CDR2 SNEGSKA (reference sequence). There are 15 residues in the CDR3. The junction had 5 bases not matched to a gene; V was cut back by 4 bases and J by 0 bases. In DNA form, the CDR3 reads TGCAGTGCTAAGAAGACTAGCGGGGTCTCCTACGAGCAGTACTTC. It yields the protein CSAKKTSGVSYEQYF.

Only a few counts were recorded for this clonotype. This CDR3 is CASSLGRSGGYTF. The DNA of the CDR3 is TGTGCCAGCTCCCTGGGACGGAGTGGTGGCTACACCTTC. The chain links TRBV13 to TRBJ1-2; D is possibly TRBD1 (5 bases). CDR3 size: 13 residues. Germline values: CDR1 PRHDT, CDR2 FYEKMQ (reference sequence). Between the trimmed V and J ends, which lost 8 bases and 7 bases, there was a span of 17 bases.

This clonotype was observed a few times. This chain uses TRBV27 with TRBJ1-6; weak D call: TRBD1 (5 bases). Germline CDR1 and CDR2: MNHEY and SMNVEV (reference sequence). This CDR3 comprises 14 residues. V lost 8 bases and J 7 bases, leaving 15 bases between the germline ends. The CDR3 reads CASGIGGENSPLHF. DNA of the CDR3: TGTGCCAGCGGAATTGGAGGGGAAAATTCACCCCTCCACTTT.

V gene TRBV6-6 combines with J gene TRBJ2-7; maybe TRBD2 (5 bases). The V end was cut by 7 bases, the J end by 3 bases, with 16 bases between. The CDR3 runs 14 residues. Germline V gives CDR1 MNHNY, CDR2 SVGAGI (reference sequence). The CDR3 DNA reads TGTGCCAGCACCACGCCCTTAGAGGGCTACGAGCAGTACTTC. It translates to CASTTPLEGYEQYF.

V usage is TRBV6-2 or TRBV6-3 and J usage is TRBJ2-5; 9 bases are a match to TRBD2. CDR1 is MNHEY, CDR2 SVGEGT, per germline. After removal of 6 bases from V and 5 bases from J, the junction contained 10 bases not matched to a gene. This CDR3 is 15 amino acids long. The CDR3 DNA follows: TGTGCCAGCAGAGGGTTAGCGGGAGAAGGGGAGACCCAGTACTTC. This gives the protein CASRGLAGEGETQYF.

The table lists this clonotype with a few counts. V is TRBV21-1 and J is TRBJ2-4. TRBV21-1 is labeled a pseudogene. The length of the CDR3 is 11 residues. CDR3 nucleotide sequence: TGTGCCAGCAGCAAATGCATAGTTGAGGACTTC. Translation: CASSKCIVEDF.

The chain couples TRBV7-9 to TRBJ1-5, with a weak D call TRBD1 (6 bases). Between the trimmed V and J ends, which lost 5 bases and 3 bases, there was a span of 20 bases. CDR3 length equals 17 residues. The germline CDR1 and CDR2 sequences are SEHNR and FQNEAQ (reference sequence). CDR3 region: CASSPDGTLRPNQPQHF. CDR3 in DNA: TGTGCCAGCAGCCCCGACGGGACACTCAGACCCAATCAGCCCCAGCATTTT.

The chain couples TRBV6-5 to TRBJ2-5; D might be TRBD1 (6 bases). Germline V gives CDR1 MNHEY, CDR2 SVGAGI. The V and J ends lost 6 bases and 5 bases respectively, with 16 bases between them. The CDR3 spans 14 residues. As DNA, the CDR3 is TGTGCCAGCAGCCGGCCGGACAGTTCGGAGACCCAGTACTTC. Its translation: CASSRPDSSETQYF.

This clonotype was observed a handful of times. The chain employs TRBV27 and TRBJ2-7; D might be TRBD2 (8 bases). The CDR3 spans 19 residues. The V gene's germline CDR1 is MNHEY and CDR2 SMNVEV (reference sequence). V was shortened by 0 bases and J by 5 bases, with 26 bases between the two germline ends. CDR3 in DNA: TGTGCCAGCAGTTTATCTGATGACAGGGCCTTAGCGGGAATCGACGAGCAGTACTTC. Protein sequence: CASSLSDDRALAGIDEQYF.

V and J are TRBV6-2 or TRBV6-3 and TRBJ2-5, with a possible D match to TRBD1 (5 bases). Near its end, the DNA agrees better with TRBJ2-1, so the J call may be wrong. Germline V gene lookup returns CDR1 MNHEY and CDR2 SVGEGT. This CDR3 spans 14 amino acids. CDR3 amino acids: CASSLPELGDEQFF. As DNA, the CDR3 is TGTGCCAGCAGTCTCCCGGAATTAGGGGATGAGCAGTTCTTC.

The genes are TRBV2 and TRBJ2-7, with D possibly being TRBD1 or TRBD2 (5 bases each). The CDR3 contains 11 residues. V gave up 10 bases and J gave up 4 bases, with 11 bases separating them. The germline gives CDR1 SNHLY, CDR2 FYNNEI. The CDR3 loop reads CATDEGYEQYF. For the CDR3, the DNA is TGTGCCACCGATGAGGGGTACGAGCAGTACTTC.

The chain links TRBV7-8 to TRBJ2-1, with a tentative D call TRBD2 (6 bases). The V end was cut by 8 bases, the J end by 0 bases, with 17 bases between. Germline V gives CDR1 SGHVS, CDR2 FQNEAQ. This CDR3 has 16 residues. The CDR3 sequence is CASQLGTPPSYNEQFF. In nucleotides, the CDR3 is TGTGCCAGCCAACTGGGGACTCCCCCCTCCTACAATGAGCAGTTCTTC.

This clonotype was seen only a few times. The chain recombines TRBV15 with TRBJ2-3; D remains ambiguous. Trimming left V 2 bases short and J 5 bases short, with 11 bases between. The CDR3 extends over 14 amino acids. Germline assignment: CDR1 LNHNV and CDR2 YYDKDF (reference sequence). CDR3 residues: CATSRRAWGDTQYF. The DNA for the CDR3 is TGTGCCACCAGCAGACGAGCATGGGGAGATACGCAGTATTTT.

The chain employs TRBV25-1 and TRBJ2-5; a weak D match, TRBD1 (6 bases). CDR1 MGHDK and CDR2 SYGVNS come from the germline V gene. V was trimmed by 3 bases and J by 4 bases, leaving 12 bases between them. CDR3 length: 14 amino acids. CDR3 region: CASSEWVGGETQYF. As DNA, the CDR3 is TGTGCCAGCAGTGAGTGGGTAGGGGGAGAGACCCAGTACTTC.

The chain couples TRBV20-1 to TRBJ1-1, with D perhaps matching TRBD1 (6 bases). Germline-derived CDR1 and CDR2 are DFQATT and SNEGSKA (reference sequence). There are 13 residues in the CDR3. Trimming stripped 0 bases from V and 8 bases from J, with 13 bases between. CDR3 DNA: TGCAGTGCTAGAGAACAGGGTTTAGCGGAAGCTTTCTTT. Protein product: CSAREQGLAEAFF.

The rearrangement links TRBV12-3 or TRBV12-4 to TRBJ1-2; D is possibly TRBD1 (5 bases). This CDR3 region has 13 residues. Trimming shortened V by 0 bases and J by 7 bases, and 9 bases separated the two germline ends. CDR3 sequence (DNA): TGTGCCAGCAGTTTAGCGAGGGACTTTGGCTACACCTTC. Translated: CASSLARDFGYTF.

V is TRBV7-6 and J is TRBJ1-3; D call uncertain. This CDR3 is built from 14 residues. Germline-derived CDR1 and CDR2 are SGHVS and FNYEAQ. The V end was cut by 4 bases, the J end by 9 bases, with 16 bases between. The CDR3 nucleotides are TGTGCCAGCAGCTCACCGCGTGAGGGCGGCACCATATATTTT. Protein: CASSSPREGGTIYF. The entire variable domain, with the rest obtained from reference TRBV7-6 and TRBJ1-3, is as follows: GAGVSQSPRYKVTKRGQDVALRCDPISGHVSLYWYRQALGQGPEFLTYFNYEAQQDKSGLPNDRFSAERPEGSISTLTIQRTEQRDSAMYRCASSSPREGGTIYFGEGSWLTVV.

The J gene is TRBJ2-5, the V gene TRBV20-1, with TRBD2 matching over 13 bases. The J call is uncertain, as TRBJ2-1 better fits the DNA end. CDR3 length: 15 residues. The germline V gene encodes CDR1 DFQATT and CDR2 SNEGSKA (reference sequence). The CDR3 nucleotides read TGCAGCCGGGTACTAGCGGGAGGGCCGAAGAATGAGCAGTTCTTC. Translation gives CSRVLAGGPKNEQFF.

The rearrangement uses TRBV28 and TRBJ1-2; a possible D gene is TRBD1 (5 bases). CDR3 length: 13 residues. V was cut by 5 bases and J by 5 bases, with 12 bases left in between. Germline CDR1 MDHEN, CDR2 SYDVKM. CDR3 sequence reads: CASSQGGWYGYTF. DNA for the CDR3: TGTGCCAGCAGTCAGGGAGGATGGTATGGCTACACCTTC.

The rearrangement joins TRBV6-5 to TRBJ1-2, with 9 positions matching TRBD1. This CDR3 is 17 amino acids long. With 4 bases clipped from V and 3 bases from J, the junction kept 12 bases outside the gene matches. Germline CDR1 MNHEY, CDR2 SVGAGI. In DNA form, the CDR3 reads TGTGCCAGCAGTTCATACCCGGGACAGGGCACGTACTATGGCTACACCTTC. This gives the protein CASSSYPGQGTYYGYTF.

This clonotype was seen only a few times. V is TRBV28 and J is TRBJ1-3, with D unclear. This CDR3 has 13 residues. Deletions cut 8 bases from V and 1 base from J, with 9 bases between. Germline V gene sequence: CDR1 MDHEN, CDR2 SYDVKM. CDR3 DNA: TGTGCCAGCGTAGGCCTATCTGGAAACACCATATATTTT. Translating gives CASVGLSGNTIYF.

This clonotype was counted a single time. The chain couples TRBV7-2 to TRBJ2-7; 11 bases fit TRBD2. V trimming: 5 bases; J trimming: 6 bases; junction bases outside the gene matches: 18. Per the germline V gene, CDR1 is SGHTA and CDR2 is FQGNSA. The CDR3 consists of 18 residues. The CDR3 DNA follows: TGTGCCAGCAGCCGCTCCCGTCTTAGCCTAGCGGGGGGTGGCGAGCAGTACTTC. The encoded protein is CASSRSRLSLAGGGEQYF.